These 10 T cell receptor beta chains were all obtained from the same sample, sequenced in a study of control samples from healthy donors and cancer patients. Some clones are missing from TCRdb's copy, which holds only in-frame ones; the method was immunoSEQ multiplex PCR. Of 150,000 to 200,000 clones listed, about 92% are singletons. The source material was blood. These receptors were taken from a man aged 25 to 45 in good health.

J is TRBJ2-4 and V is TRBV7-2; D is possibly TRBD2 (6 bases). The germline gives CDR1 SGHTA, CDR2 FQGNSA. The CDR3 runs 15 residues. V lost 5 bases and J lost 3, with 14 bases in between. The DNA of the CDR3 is TGTGCCAGCAGCAGGCCGGGACTGGACAAAAACATTCAGTACTTC. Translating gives CASSRPGLDKNIQYF. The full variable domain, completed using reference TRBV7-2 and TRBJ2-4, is GAGVSQSPSNKVTEKGKDVELRCDPISGHTALYWYRQSLGQGLEFLIYFQGNSAPDKSGLPSDRFSAERTGGSVSTLTIQRTQQEDSAVYLCASSRPGLDKNIQYFGAGTRLSVL.

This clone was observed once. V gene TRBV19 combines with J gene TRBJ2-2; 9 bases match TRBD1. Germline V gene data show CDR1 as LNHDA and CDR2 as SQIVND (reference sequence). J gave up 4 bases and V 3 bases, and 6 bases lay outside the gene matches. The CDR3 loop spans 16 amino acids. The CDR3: CASSMRTGVSTGELFF. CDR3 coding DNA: TGTGCCAGTAGTATGCGGACAGGGGTAAGCACCGGGGAGCTGTTTTTT.

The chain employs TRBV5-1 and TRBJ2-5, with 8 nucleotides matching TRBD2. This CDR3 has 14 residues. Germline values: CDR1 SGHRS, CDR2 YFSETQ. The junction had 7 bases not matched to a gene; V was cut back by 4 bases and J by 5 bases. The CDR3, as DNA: TGCGCCAGCAGCCCCCCGCGGGGGGAGGAGACCCAGTACTTC. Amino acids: CASSPPRGEETQYF.

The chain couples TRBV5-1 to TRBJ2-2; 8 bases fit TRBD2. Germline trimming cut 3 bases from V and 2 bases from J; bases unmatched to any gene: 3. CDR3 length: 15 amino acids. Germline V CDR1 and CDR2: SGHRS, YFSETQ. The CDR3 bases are TGCGCCAGCAGCTATAGCGGGGTTAACACCGGGGAGCTGTTTTTT. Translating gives CASSYSGVNTGELFF.

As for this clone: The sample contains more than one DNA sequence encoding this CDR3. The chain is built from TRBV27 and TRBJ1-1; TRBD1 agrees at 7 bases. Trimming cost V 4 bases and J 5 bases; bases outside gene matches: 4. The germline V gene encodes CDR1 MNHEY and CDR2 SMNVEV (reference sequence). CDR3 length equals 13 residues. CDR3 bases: TGTGCCAGCAGTTCCAGGGGGGGGACTGAAGCTTTCTTT. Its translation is CASSSRGGTEAFF.

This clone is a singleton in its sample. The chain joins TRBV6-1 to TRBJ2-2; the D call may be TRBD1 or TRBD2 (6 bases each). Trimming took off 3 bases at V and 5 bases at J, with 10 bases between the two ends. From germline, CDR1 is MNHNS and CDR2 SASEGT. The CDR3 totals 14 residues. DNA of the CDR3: TGTGCCAGCAGTGATAGAGGGGGGACCGGGGAGCTGTTTTTT. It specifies CASSDRGGTGELFF.

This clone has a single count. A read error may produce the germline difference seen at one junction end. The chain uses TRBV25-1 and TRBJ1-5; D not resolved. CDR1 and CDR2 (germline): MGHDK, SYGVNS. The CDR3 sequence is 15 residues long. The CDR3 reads CASSPSEISHQPQHF. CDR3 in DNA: TGTGCCAGCAGTCCCTCCGAGATTAGCCATCAGCCCCAGCATTTT.

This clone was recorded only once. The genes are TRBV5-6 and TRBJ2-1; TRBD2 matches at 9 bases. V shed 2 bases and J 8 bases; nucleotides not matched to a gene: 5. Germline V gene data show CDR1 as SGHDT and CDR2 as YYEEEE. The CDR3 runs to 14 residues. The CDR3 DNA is TGTGCCAGCAGCTTACCGACTAGCGGCCATGAGCAGTTCTTC. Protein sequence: CASSLPTSGHEQFF.

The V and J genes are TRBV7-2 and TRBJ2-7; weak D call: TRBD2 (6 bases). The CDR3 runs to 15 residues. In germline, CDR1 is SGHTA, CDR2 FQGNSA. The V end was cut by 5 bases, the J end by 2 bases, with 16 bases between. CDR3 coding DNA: TGTGCCAGCAGCCCCAGTGAGCGGGCGGCCTACGAGCAGTACTTC. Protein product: CASSPSERAAYEQYF.

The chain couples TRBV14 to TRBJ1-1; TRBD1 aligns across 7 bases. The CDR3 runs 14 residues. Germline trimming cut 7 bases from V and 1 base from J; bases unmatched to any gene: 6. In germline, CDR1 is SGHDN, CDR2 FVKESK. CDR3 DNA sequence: TGTGCCAGCAACCGCCGGACAGGGAACACTGAAGCTTTCTTT. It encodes CASNRRTGNTEAFF.